The 24 T cell receptor beta chains presented below share a single source sample, sequenced in a study of graft-versus-host responses after intestinal transplantation (dated by TCRdb to 2020 to 2022). The protocol used for the library was the immunoSEQ multiplex PCR assay. Here the immuneACCESS table is served through TCRdb, limited to in-frame sequences with V and J called. Missing clones are a known gap in these copies; in checked studies unresolved V genes cover under half, and the rest lacks a known reason. This sample gives more than 100,000 clones in total; 85% to 95% of them show up just once. The ten top clones hold about 0.11% of the sample. The sample's time point, from its label and the paper: cells obtained before transplantation from donor or recipient. For these receptors, no antigen is known. Source: unstimulated CD4+ T cells sorted from spleen or lymph node cells, taken before intestinal transplant. These receptors all come from a human donor who received an intestinal transplant.

In nucleotides, the CDR3 is TGTGCCAGCAGTTCACCCGGGACAGGGGTTGACGAGCAGTACTTC. Its translation: CASSSPGTGVDEQYF. The chain couples TRBV6-5 to TRBJ2-7; 10 positions agree with TRBD1. This CDR3 contains 15 residues. The germline V gene has CDR1 MNHEY and CDR2 SVGAGI. With V trimmed by 4 bases and J by 5 bases, 8 bases remained unmatched.

The chain couples TRBV19 to TRBJ2-7, with TRBD2 matching 11 bases. The CDR3 is 14 residues long. The germline V gene has CDR1 LNHDA and CDR2 SQIVND (reference sequence). The J segment lost 5 bases and the V segment lost 7 bases, leaving 7 bases of the junction unmatched. CDR3 DNA sequence: TGTGCCAGTACTGAGACTAGCGGGACCCACGAGCAGTACTTC. Protein product: CASTETSGTHEQYF.

As to this clone: The junction differs from germline at one of its ends, possibly a read error. The chain links TRBV2 to TRBJ2-1, with 8 bases matching TRBD1. Looked up from germline, CDR1 is SNHLY and CDR2 is FYNNEI. The CDR3 sequence is 11 residues long. The DNA for the CDR3 is TGTGCCAGCAGTGAAACGGGACAGGCCCTCTTC. Translation: CASSETGQALF.

The chain joins TRBV7-9 to TRBJ1-5, with 7 bases matching TRBD1. V gave up 5 bases and J gave up 2 bases; unmatched junction bases: 0. Germline CDR1 is SEHNR and CDR2 is FQNEAQ (reference sequence). This CDR3 is built from 13 residues. Here the CDR3 DNA reads TGTGCCAGCAGCACAGGGGGCAATCAGCCCCAGCATTTT. The encoded protein is CASSTGGNQPQHF.

V usage is TRBV4-1 and J usage is TRBJ2-3, with TRBD2 matching 10 bases. Germline V gives CDR1 MGHRA, CDR2 YSYEKL. After removal of 0 bases from V and 4 bases from J, the junction contained 13 bases not matched to a gene. There are 19 residues in the CDR3. Here the CDR3 reads CASSQDGLAGDVVPDTQYF. As DNA, the CDR3 is TGCGCCAGCAGCCAAGATGGGCTAGCGGGAGATGTAGTACCAGATACGCAGTATTTT.

This rearrangement joins TRBV30 to TRBJ2-3; 12 bases are a match to TRBD2. Trimming removed 4 bases from V and 1 base from J; junction bases left unmatched: 3. This CDR3 contains 15 residues. CDR1 GTSNPN and CDR2 SVGIG come from the germline V gene (reference sequence). CDR3 bases: TGTGCCTGGAACCGACTAGCGGGAGGCACAGATACGCAGTATTTT. As protein: CAWNRLAGGTDTQYF.

This chain connects TRBV9 to TRBJ2-7, with D uncertain. The CDR3 has 16 amino acids. Germline CDR1 is SGDLS and CDR2 is YYNGEE. With 2 bases removed from V and 0 bases from J, the gap between germline ends came to 15 bases. The CDR3 bases are TGTGCCAGCAGCGTGACGACCGCTTATTACTCCTACGAGCAGTACTTC. Translated: CASSVTTAYYSYEQYF.

The chain joins TRBV5-1 to TRBJ1-4, with D perhaps matching TRBD1 (6 bases). Germline V gene data show CDR1 as SGHRS and CDR2 as YFSETQ. This CDR3 is built from 17 residues. The V end lost 4 bases, the J end lost 0 bases, and 16 bases lay between the germline ends. This CDR3 is CASSAGQQGATNEKLFF. Written as DNA, the CDR3 is TGCGCCAGCAGCGCCGGACAGCAGGGCGCAACTAATGAAAAACTGTTTTTT.

This chain uses TRBV9 with TRBJ2-5, with D perhaps matching TRBD1 or TRBD2 (5 bases each). V lost 3 bases and J lost 5, with 14 bases in between. The CDR3 runs to 14 residues. Germline assignment: CDR1 SGDLS and CDR2 YYNGEE. This CDR3 reads CASSAGTSLETQYF. As DNA, the CDR3 is TGTGCCAGCAGCGCCGGGACGAGTCTGGAGACCCAGTACTTC. The full variable domain, in which reference TRBV9 and TRBJ2-5 provide the parts outside the CDR3, is DSGVTQTPKHLITATGQRVTLRCSPRSGDLSVYWYQQSLDQGLQFLIQYYNGEERAKGNILERFSAQQFPDLHSELNLSSLELGDSALYFCASSAGTSLETQYFGPGTRLLVL.

The chain joins TRBV5-4 to TRBJ2-6; D is unresolved. Germline CDR1 and CDR2: SGHNT and YYREEE (reference sequence). Deletions cut 0 bases from V and 2 bases from J, with 6 bases between. CDR3 length: 15 amino acids. The CDR3 DNA is TGTGCCAGCAGCTTGGAGGCAGCTGGGGCCAACGTCCTGACTTTC. As protein: CASSLEAAGANVLTF.

The V call is TRBV28, the J call TRBJ2-1, with 8 bases identical to TRBD2. The V gene end was trimmed by 3 bases and the J gene end by 7 bases; junction bases not matched to a gene: 14. The CDR3 loop spans 17 amino acids. CDR1 MDHEN and CDR2 SYDVKM come from the germline V gene. CDR3 loop: CASSLSSGRQGGNEQFF. As DNA, the CDR3 is TGTGCCAGCAGTTTGTCTAGCGGGCGCCAAGGGGGGAATGAGCAGTTCTTC.

The chain joins TRBV15 to TRBJ2-1; 11 nucleotides agree with TRBD2. The CDR3 is made up of 15 amino acids. V was pared by 5 bases and J by 4 bases, with 4 bases of the junction left unmatched. Germline CDR1 reads LNHNV; CDR2 reads YYDKDF (reference sequence). The CDR3 bases are TGTGCCACCAGCTCCGGGACTAGCGGTTACAATGAGCAGTTCTTC. Translated, it gives CATSSGTSGYNEQFF.

This chain connects TRBV5-1 to TRBJ2-2; D is possibly TRBD2 (6 bases). Germline V CDR1 and CDR2: SGHRS, YFSETQ. V gave up 1 base and J gave up 6 bases, with 13 bases separating them. The CDR3 extends over 15 amino acids. The CDR3 DNA sequence: TGCGCCAGCAGCTTGTTAGCGGAGGTCCCCGGGGAGCTGTTTTTT. This codes for CASSLLAEVPGELFF.

In its sample, this clone was seen once. The rearrangement joins TRBV5-1 to TRBJ2-5, with a possible D match to TRBD2 (5 bases). Per the germline V gene, CDR1 is SGHRS and CDR2 is YFSETQ. This CDR3 contains 16 residues. V dropped 3 bases and J dropped 2 bases, with 17 bases sitting between them. The CDR3 DNA follows: TGCGCCAGCAGCTCGGGGTCGGCAGGACCACAAGAGACCCAGTACTTC. This translates into CASSSGSAGPQETQYF.

The chain's CDR3 is CASSYGQQETQYF. DNA for the CDR3: TGCGCCAGCAGCTATGGACAACAAGAGACCCAGTACTTC. The chain combines TRBV5-1 with TRBJ2-5; D is perhaps TRBD1 (5 bases). Germline loops: CDR1 SGHRS, CDR2 YFSETQ. The germline V and J ends were trimmed by 3 bases and 2 bases, with 8 bases remaining between them. This CDR3 is 13 amino acids long.

This clone has just one count. The chain couples TRBV5-6 to TRBJ2-7, with TRBD2 identical over 8 bases. There are 15 residues in the CDR3. The J segment lost 3 bases and the V segment lost 0 bases, leaving 5 bases of the junction unmatched. Germline CDR1 and CDR2: SGHDT and YYEEEE. CDR3 DNA: TGTGCCAGCAGCTTGGCAGCGGGAGCTATCTACGAGCAGTACTTC. It encodes CASSLAAGAIYEQYF. Together with reference TRBV5-6 and TRBJ2-7, the CDR3 gives the full variable domain: DAGVTQSPTHLIKTRGQQVTLRCSPKSGHDTVSWYQQALGQGPQFIFQYYEEEERQRGNFPDRFSGHQFPNYSSELNVNALLLGDSALYLCASSLAAGAIYEQYFGPGTRLTVT.

The J gene is TRBJ2-3, the V gene TRBV2, with D hard to call. Trimming took off 4 bases at V and 8 bases at J, with 10 bases between the two ends. The CDR3 covers 12 residues. CDR1 is SNHLY, CDR2 FYNNEI, per germline. The CDR3 nucleotides read TGTGCCAGCAGTGGAGGTTCAGGTACGCAGTATTTT. Protein sequence: CASSGGSGTQYF.

The rearrangement joins TRBV10-2 to TRBJ1-1, with D possibly TRBD1 on 5 matching bases. V lost 5 bases and J lost 2, with 12 bases in between. The germline gives CDR1 WSHSY, CDR2 SAAADI. The CDR3 loop spans 14 amino acids. CDR3 coding DNA: TGCGCCAGCAGTCTCCGCCAGGGAAACACTGAAGCTTTCTTT. Translating it yields CASSLRQGNTEAFF.

CDR3 nucleotides: TGTGCCAGCAGTTCATACCTAGACCCTACGGTCGAGCAGTACTTC. Translated: CASSSYLDPTVEQYF. V usage is TRBV27 and J usage is TRBJ2-7; D gene unclear. The CDR3 runs 15 residues. V lost 4 bases and J 6 bases, leaving 19 bases between the germline ends. CDR1 is MNHEY and CDR2 is SMNVEV in the germline V gene (reference sequence).

The rearrangement uses TRBV6-5 and TRBJ1-1, with a tentative D call TRBD1 (5 bases). The CDR3 contains 15 residues. Trimming shortened V by 0 bases and J by 0 bases, and 8 bases separated the two germline ends. Germline V CDR1 and CDR2: MNHEY, SVGAGI. DNA for the CDR3: TGTGCCAGCAGTTACTCGAACAGGCTGAACACTGAAGCTTTCTTT. Protein product: CASSYSNRLNTEAFF.

The chain joins TRBV19 to TRBJ2-1; D is perhaps TRBD1 (5 bases). Germline lookup yields CDR1 LNHDA and CDR2 SQIVND (reference sequence). V lost 4 bases and J 0 bases, leaving 10 bases between the germline ends. The CDR3 is made up of 15 amino acids. CDR3 in DNA: TGTGCCAGTAGTAAGACAGCGAGCTCCTACAATGAGCAGTTCTTC. Protein sequence: CASSKTASSYNEQFF. Drawing the rest from reference TRBV19 and TRBJ2-1, the complete variable domain is DGGITQSPKYLFRKEGQNVTLSCEQNLNHDAMYWYRQDPGQGLRLIYYSQIVNDFQKGDIAEGYSVSREKKESFPLTVTSAQKNPTAFYLCASSKTASSYNEQFFGPGTRLTVL.

The rearrangement uses TRBV6-5 and TRBJ1-2; D is uncertain. V lost 5 bases, J lost 4 bases, and 8 bases lay in between. The CDR3 sequence is 12 residues long. The V gene's germline CDR1 is MNHEY and CDR2 SVGAGI. Written as DNA, the CDR3 is TGTGCCAGCAGTGAATGGTCCTATGGCTACACCTTC. This encodes CASSEWSYGYTF.

This chain joins TRBV5-5 and TRBJ2-5, with 8 bases identical to TRBD1. J lost 5 bases, V lost 0 bases, and 6 bases had no gene match. Germline V gene data show CDR1 as SGHKS and CDR2 as YYEKEE (reference sequence). This CDR3 comprises 15 residues. Here the CDR3 reads CASSLEQGAGETQYF. For the CDR3, the DNA is TGTGCCAGCAGCTTGGAGCAGGGGGCGGGGGAGACCCAGTACTTC.

The J gene is TRBJ2-5, the V gene TRBV10-3; D is unresolved. Per germline, CDR1 ENHRY and CDR2 SYGVKD. This CDR3 has 14 residues. Deletions cut 7 bases from V and 4 bases from J, with 16 bases between. The CDR3 DNA is TGTGCCATCAAAGAGAAGGGCCCCGGAGAGACCCAGTACTTC. This codes for CAIKEKGPGETQYF.